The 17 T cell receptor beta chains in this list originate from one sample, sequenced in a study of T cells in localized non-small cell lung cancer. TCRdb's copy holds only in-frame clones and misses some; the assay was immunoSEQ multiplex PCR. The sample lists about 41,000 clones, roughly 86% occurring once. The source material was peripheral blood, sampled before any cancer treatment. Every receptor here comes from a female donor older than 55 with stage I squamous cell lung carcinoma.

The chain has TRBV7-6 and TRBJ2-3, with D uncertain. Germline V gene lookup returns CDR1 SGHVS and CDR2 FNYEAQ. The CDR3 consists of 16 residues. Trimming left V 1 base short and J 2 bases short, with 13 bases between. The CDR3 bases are TGTGCCAGCAGCTTAGACCCAGCGTCATACACAGATACGCAGTATTTT. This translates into CASSLDPASYTDTQYF.

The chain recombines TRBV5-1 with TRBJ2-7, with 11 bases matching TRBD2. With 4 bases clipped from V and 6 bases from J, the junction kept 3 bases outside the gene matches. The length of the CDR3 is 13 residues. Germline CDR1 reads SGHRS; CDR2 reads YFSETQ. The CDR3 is CASSTLAGAEQYF. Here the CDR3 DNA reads TGCGCCAGCAGCACACTAGCGGGGGCCGAGCAGTACTTC.

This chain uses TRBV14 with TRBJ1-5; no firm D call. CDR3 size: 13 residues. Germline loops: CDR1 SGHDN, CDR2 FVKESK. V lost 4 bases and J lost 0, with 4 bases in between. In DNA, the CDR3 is TGTGCCAGCAGCCCAAATAGCAATCAGCCCCAGCATTTT. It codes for CASSPNSNQPQHF.

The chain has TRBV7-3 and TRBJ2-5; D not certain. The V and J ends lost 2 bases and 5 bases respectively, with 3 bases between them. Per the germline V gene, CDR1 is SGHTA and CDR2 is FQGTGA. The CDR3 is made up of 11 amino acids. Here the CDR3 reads CASSLDETQYF. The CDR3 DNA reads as TGTGCCAGCAGCTTAGACGAGACCCAGTACTTC.

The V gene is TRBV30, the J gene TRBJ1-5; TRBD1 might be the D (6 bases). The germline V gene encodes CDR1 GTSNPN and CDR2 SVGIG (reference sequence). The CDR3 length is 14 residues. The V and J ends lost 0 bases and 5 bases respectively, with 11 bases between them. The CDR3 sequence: CAWSVGQLDQPQHF. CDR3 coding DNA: TGTGCCTGGAGTGTTGGACAGTTGGATCAGCCCCAGCATTTT.

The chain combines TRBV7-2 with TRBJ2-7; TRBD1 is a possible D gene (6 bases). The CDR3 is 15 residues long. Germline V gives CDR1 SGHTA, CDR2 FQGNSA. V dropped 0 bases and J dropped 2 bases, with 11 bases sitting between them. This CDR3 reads CASSLAPQGAYEQYF. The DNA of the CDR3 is TGTGCCAGCAGCTTAGCGCCACAGGGAGCCTACGAGCAGTACTTC.

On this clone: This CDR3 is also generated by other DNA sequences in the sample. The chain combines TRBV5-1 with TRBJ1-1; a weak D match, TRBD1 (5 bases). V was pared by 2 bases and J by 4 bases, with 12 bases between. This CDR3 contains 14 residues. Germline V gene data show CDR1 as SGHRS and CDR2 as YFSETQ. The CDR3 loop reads CASSFGREGTEAFF. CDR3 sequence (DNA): TGCGCCAGCAGCTTCGGCAGGGAGGGCACTGAAGCTTTCTTT.

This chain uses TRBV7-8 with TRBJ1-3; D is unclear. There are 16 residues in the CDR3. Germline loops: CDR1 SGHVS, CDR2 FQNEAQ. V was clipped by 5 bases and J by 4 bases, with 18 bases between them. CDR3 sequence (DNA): TGTGCCAGCAGCGCCCGTTCCCGCCAGGTGGGAAACACCATATATTTT. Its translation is CASSARSRQVGNTIYF.

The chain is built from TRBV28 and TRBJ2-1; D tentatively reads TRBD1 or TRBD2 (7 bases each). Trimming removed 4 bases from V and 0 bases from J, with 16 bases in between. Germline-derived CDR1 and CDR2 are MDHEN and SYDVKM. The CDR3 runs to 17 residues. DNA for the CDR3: TGTGCCAGCAGTTCCCAGGGGGGCGGGGGCTCCTACAATGAGCAGTTCTTC. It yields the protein CASSSQGGGGSYNEQFF.

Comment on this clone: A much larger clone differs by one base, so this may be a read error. CDR3 coding DNA: TGCGCCAGCAGCTTGTACACAGATACGCAGTATTTT. This sequence encodes CASSLYTDTQYF. This chain links TRBV5-1 with TRBJ2-3, with D unclear. Trimming pared 1 base from V and 2 bases from J, leaving 2 bases between. The germline V gene encodes CDR1 SGHRS and CDR2 YFSETQ. The CDR3 totals 12 residues.

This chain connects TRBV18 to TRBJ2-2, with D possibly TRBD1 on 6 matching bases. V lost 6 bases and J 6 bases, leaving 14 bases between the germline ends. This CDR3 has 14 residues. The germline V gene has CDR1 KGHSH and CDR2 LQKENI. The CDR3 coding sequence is TGTGCCAGCTCGTACAGGGAATCCGCCGGGGAGCTGTTTTTT. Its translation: CASSYRESAGELFF.

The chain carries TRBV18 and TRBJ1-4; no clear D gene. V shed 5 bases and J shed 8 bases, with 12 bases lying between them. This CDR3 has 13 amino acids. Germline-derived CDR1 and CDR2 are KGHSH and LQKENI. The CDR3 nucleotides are TGTGCCAGCTCATCTCGACACGAAGAAAAACTGTTTTTT. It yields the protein CASSSRHEEKLFF.

CDR3 region: CASSLVISRQSTDTQYF. CDR3 in DNA: TGCGCCAGCAGCTTGGTAATCTCGCGTCAGAGCACAGATACGCAGTATTTT. The chain is built from TRBV5-1 and TRBJ2-3; D gene ambiguous. There are 17 residues in the CDR3. Between the trimmed V and J ends, which lost 0 bases and 0 bases, there was a span of 14 bases. Germline CDR1 SGHRS, CDR2 YFSETQ. Using reference TRBV5-1 and TRBJ2-3 for the parts outside the CDR3, the full variable domain is KAGVTQTPRYLIKTRGQQVTLSCSPISGHRSVSWYQQTPGQGLQFLFEYFSETQRNKGNFPGRFSGRQFSNSRSEMNVSTLELGDSALYLCASSLVISRQSTDTQYFGPGTRLTVL.

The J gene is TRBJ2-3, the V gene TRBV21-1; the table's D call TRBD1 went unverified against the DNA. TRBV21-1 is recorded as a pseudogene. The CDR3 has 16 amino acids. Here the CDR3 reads CASSKEETGATDTQYF. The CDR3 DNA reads TGTGCCAGCAGCAAAGAGGAGACAGGGGCAACGGATACGCAGTATTTT.

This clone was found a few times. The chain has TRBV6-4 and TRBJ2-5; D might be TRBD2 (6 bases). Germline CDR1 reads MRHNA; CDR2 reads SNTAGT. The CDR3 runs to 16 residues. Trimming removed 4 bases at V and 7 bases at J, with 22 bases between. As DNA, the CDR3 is TGTGCCAGCAGTGTCCAGACTAGGGACCTGCTAGGGACCCAGTACTTC. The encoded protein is CASSVQTRDLLGTQYF.

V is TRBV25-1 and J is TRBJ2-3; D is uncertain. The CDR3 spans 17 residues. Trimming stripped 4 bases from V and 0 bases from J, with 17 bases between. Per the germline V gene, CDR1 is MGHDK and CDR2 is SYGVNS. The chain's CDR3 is CASSAPLGRSSTDTQYF. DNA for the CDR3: TGTGCCAGCAGTGCCCCTTTGGGCCGTTCTAGCACAGATACGCAGTATTTT.

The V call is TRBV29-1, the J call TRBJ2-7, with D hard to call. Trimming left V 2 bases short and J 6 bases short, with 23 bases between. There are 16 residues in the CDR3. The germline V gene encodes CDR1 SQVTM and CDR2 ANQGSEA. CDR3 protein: CSVEMPGYSLVSEQYF. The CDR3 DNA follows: TGCAGCGTTGAAATGCCCGGATATTCCCTAGTCTCCGAGCAGTACTTC.